These T cell receptor beta chains were read from a single sample in a study of molecular identifiers for immune sequencing clone quantification. TCRdb reprocessed the PCR reads with MiXCR, giving one entry per CDR3 protein. Found here are about 640,000 distinct CDR3 sequences, 20% of them singletons; the top ten hold roughly 0.85%. Sequenced material: naive CD8+ T cells from blood, with Jurkat cell RNA spiked in. The receptors originated from a human donor in good health. Some libraries in this study had Jurkat cell RNA spiked in. CDR3s include the opening cysteine and the closing phenylalanine or tryptophan. D genes are given only for firm matches. Not every row has a clone size; where given, it reads once, few, many or a size class.

d_gene,v_gene,abundance,j_gene,CDR3aa,CDR3nt
TRBD1,TRBV28,many,TRBJ1-1,CASRLTGDTEAFF,TGTGCCAGCAGACTCACAGGGGATACTGAAGCTTTCTTT
-,TRBV6-2/TRBV6-3,many,TRBJ2-5,CASSSLQGYQETQYF,TGTGCCAGCAGTTCTTTACAGGGCTACCAAGAGACCCAGTACTTC
-,TRBV28,once,TRBJ2-7,CASRPLARGYEQYF,TGTGCCAGCAGACCCCTAGCGAGGGGCTACGAGCAGTACTTC
-,TRBV29-1,many,TRBJ2-7,CSAGRGMFEQYF,TGCAGCGCGGGACGGGGAATGTTCGAGCAGTACTTC
-,TRBV29-1,many,TRBJ2-2,CSVPGFSGELFF,TGCAGCGTTCCAGGGTTTAGCGGGGAGCTGTTTTTT
-,TRBV5-1,many,TRBJ2-3,CASSGDIGTQYF,TGCGCCAGCAGCGGGGATATTGGTACGCAGTATTTT
TRBD1,TRBV5-1,-,TRBJ2-7,CASTAAGTGASYEQYF,TGCGCCAGCACCGCAGCGGGGACAGGGGCCTCCTACGAGCAGTACTTC
TRBD1,TRBV27,few,TRBJ2-3,CASSLTPGTELTDTQYF,TGTGCCAGCAGTTTAACCCCGGGGACAGAACTCACAGATACGCAGTATTTT
TRBD1,TRBV5-1,many,TRBJ1-5,CASSLQGDSQPQHF,TGCGCCAGCAGCTTACAGGGGGATAGTCAGCCCCAGCATTTT
TRBD1,TRBV9,-,TRBJ2-7,CASSGGESFQGAGEQYF,TGTGCCAGCAGCGGGGGCGAGAGTTTTCAGGGGGCTGGAGAGCAGTACTTC
TRBD1,TRBV6-6,-,TRBJ1-2,CASSHTGGSYGYTF,TGTGCCAGCAGTCACACAGGGGGCAGCTATGGCTACACCTTC
TRBD1,TRBV4-3,-,TRBJ1-6,CASSHDTTGQGYDSPLHF,TGCGCCAGCAGCCATGATACAACGGGACAGGGCTATGATTCACCCCTCCACTTT
-,TRBV5-1,many,TRBJ1-6,CASRKGESPLHF,TGCGCCAGCAGGAAGGGGGAATCACCCCTCCACTTT
TRBD1,TRBV20-1,-,TRBJ2-7,CSDHAGTGPGEQYF,TGCAGTGACCACGCAGGGACAGGCCCGGGGGAGCAGTACTTC
-,TRBV19,many,TRBJ2-3,CASSIFQGTDTQYF,TGTGCCAGTAGTATATTCCAGGGAACAGATACGCAGTATTTT
-,TRBV20-1,many,TRBJ2-3,CSAREIALPTDTQYF,TGCAGTGCTAGAGAGATAGCTCTGCCCACAGATACGCAGTATTTT
-,TRBV4-1,many,TRBJ2-2,CASSQDFGETYTGELFF,TGCGCCAGCAGCCAAGATTTTGGGGAGACTTACACCGGGGAGCTGTTTTTT
TRBD2,TRBV11-2,-,TRBJ2-1,CASSLRAGGLYNEQFF,TGTGCCAGCAGCTTACGAGCGGGGGGGCTATACAATGAGCAGTTCTTC
-,TRBV5-4,many,TRBJ1-1,CASSPAGYPDTEAFF,TGTGCCAGCAGCCCGGCAGGGTATCCGGACACTGAAGCTTTCTTT
-,TRBV30,many,TRBJ2-5,CAWDRGTIGGETQYF,TGTGCCTGGGATCGGGGGACCATAGGCGGGGAGACCCAGTACTTC
TRBD2,TRBV7-9,many,TRBJ2-3,CASSSLTSGRTDTQYF,TGTGCCAGCAGCTCCCTGACTAGCGGGAGGACAGATACGCAGTATTTT
-,TRBV4-2,many,TRBJ1-6,CASSQEAVADSPLHF,TGTGCCAGCAGCCAAGAAGCTGTGGCTGACTCACCCCTCCACTTT
TRBD1,TRBV10-3,many,TRBJ1-1,CAISERGGRTEAFF,TGTGCCATCAGTGAGCGAGGGGGCCGGACTGAAGCTTTCTTT
TRBD1,TRBV19,many,TRBJ1-5,CASSIGTGNQPQHF,TGTGCCAGCAGTATCGGGACAGGGAATCAGCCCCAGCATTTT
-,TRBV6-5,-,TRBJ2-1,CASSYLSSREFGGEQFF,TGTGCCAGCAGTTACTTGAGTAGCAGGGAGTTTGGCGGGGAGCAGTTCTTC
-,TRBV19,many,TRBJ1-4,CASNPPGRQLFF,TGTGCCAGTAACCCCCCAGGTCGCCAACTGTTTTTT
-,TRBV29-1,many,TRBJ2-7,CSVERNQEGSYEQYF,TGCAGCGTTGAAAGGAACCAAGAGGGCTCCTACGAGCAGTACTTC
-,TRBV20-1,-,TRBJ2-2,CSARDFKSDPGELFF,TGCAGTGCTAGAGATTTTAAATCCGACCCCGGGGAGCTGTTTTTT
-,TRBV19,few,TRBJ2-7,CASSIIDSYEQYF,TGTGCCAGTAGTATTATCGACTCCTACGAGCAGTACTTC
-,TRBV19,many,TRBJ2-2,CASNSPSSTGELFF,TGTGCCAGTAATAGTCCCTCTAGCACCGGGGAGCTGTTTTTT
TRBD1,TRBV12-3/TRBV12-4,many,TRBJ1-4,CASSLTTGRREKLFF,TGTGCCAGCAGTCTCACGACAGGGCGGAGAGAAAAACTGTTTTTT
-,TRBV6-2/TRBV6-3,many,TRBJ2-2,CASSYWSPTEINTGELFF,TGTGCCAGCAGTTACTGGTCACCCACGGAGATTAACACCGGGGAGCTGTTTTTT
-,TRBV7-2,many,TRBJ2-5,CASSIGWGMDQETQYF,TGTGCCAGCAGCATAGGTTGGGGCATGGACCAAGAGACCCAGTACTTC
-,TRBV4-1,few,TRBJ2-3,CASSQELPPPRDTQYF,TGCGCCAGCAGCCAAGAACTCCCCCCCCCCCGAGATACGCAGTATTTT
-,TRBV28,many,TRBJ2-3,CASSLPVGSGRWLQYF,TGTGCCAGCAGTTTACCGGTGGGAAGCGGCCGTTGGTTGCAGTATTTT
-,TRBV25-1,many,TRBJ2-3,CASSEWDTTDTQYF,TGTGCCAGCAGTGAATGGGACACCACAGATACGCAGTATTTT
-,TRBV27,many,TRBJ1-6,CASSFSGGSPLHF,TGTGCCAGCAGTTTTTCCGGCGGTTCACCCCTCCACTTT
-,TRBV7-2,many,TRBJ2-7,CASSFGERNYEQYF,TGTGCCAGCAGCTTCGGAGAGCGGAACTACGAGCAGTACTTC